The sequence of this TCR beta chain was determined in a study of T cells in Graves' hyperthyroidism and ophthalmopathy. As to this clonotype: The antigen is unknown.

CDR3 length: 14 amino acids. Trimming removed 6 bases from V and 10 bases from J; junction bases left unmatched: 14. Germline CDR1 is DFQATT and CDR2 is SNEGSKA (reference sequence). When hyperthyroidism was first diagnosed, the blood sample was taken, preceding any ophthalmopathy symptoms. Points from the study as a whole: Ophthalmopathy cases were set apart from stable hyperthyroidism by a 13 V-J model. In validation, the model predicted ophthalmopathy. These predictions came a median roughly 7.1 months before onset.

RNA transcripts provided the source from which TCR beta CDR3 regions were amplified. Primed by the HTBI set, a first-round RT-PCR was run on the TCR CDR3. TCRdb used MiXCR to reprocess the multiplex PCR reads, holding one entry per CDR3 protein. Of 600,000 to 850,000 distinct CDR3 sequences listed, around 19% are singletons. Material: blood. The sequence came from a woman aged 50 to 65 with Graves' hyperthyroidism that later progressed to Graves' ophthalmopathy. The chain combines TRBV20-1 with TRBJ2-1; 8 bases line up with TRBD2. The CDR3, as DNA: TGCAGTGCCCCCCCTACGCGGGGGGTTCGGGAGCAGTTCTTC. Translated: CSAPPTRGVREQFF.